This TCR beta chain is from a study of early T cells in non-severe SARS-CoV-2 infection. Separate cDNA molecules each had unique molecular identifiers attached to them. TCRdb itself ran the 5' RACE reads through MiXCR, one entry per CDR3 protein. The data show 95,000 to 100,000 distinct CDR3 sequences, less than 15% seen once. This CDR3 region has 12 residues. Germline-derived CDR1 and CDR2 are MNHEY and SVGEGT. V was cut by 4 bases and J by 6 bases, with 7 bases left in between. This TCR derives from an adult who was a healthcare worker with PCR-confirmed SARS-CoV-2 infection or an uninfected control (not recorded which). The sample taken for sequencing was whole blood. The V call is TRBV6-2 or TRBV6-3, the J call TRBJ2-1; D remains ambiguous. The CDR3 DNA reads TGTGCCAGCAGTTTCCTAGGCAATGAGCAGTTCTTC. Its protein product is CASSFLGNEQFF.